This T cell receptor (beta chain) emerged from a study of PD-1 blockade in classical Hodgkin lymphoma. Trimming cost V 4 bases and J 14 bases; bases outside gene matches: 12. CDR1 is SGDLS and CDR2 is YYNGEE in the germline V gene. This CDR3 contains 15 residues. Time point in this sample: cycle 4 day 1 (C4D1), after 5 to 7 weeks of nivolumab. Every patient relapsed after autologous stem cell transplantation, and brentuximab vedotin exposure varied. Here immunoSEQ multiplex PCR was the method, and the copy in TCRdb shows in-frame clones only, minus some. The sample has tens of thousands of clones; around nine tenths are singletons.

The receptor comes from a human donor with classical Hodgkin lymphoma. The sequencing used peripheral blood mononuclear cells (PBMCs), collected before the fourth cycle of nivolumab. This chain uses TRBV9 with TRBJ2-1; 13 bases align to TRBD2. The CDR3 protein is CASSPRTSGGSGKFF. The CDR3 DNA follows: TGTGCCAGCAGCCCACGGACTAGCGGGGGTTCTGGGAAGTTCTTC.